Below are 11 T cell receptor beta chains sequenced from a single sample in a study of monozygotic twins with inflammatory bowel disease. One entry per CDR3 protein, without DNA, is what TCRdb gives after re-calling the 5' RACE reads. With over 120,000 distinct CDR3 sequences in the sample, the ten largest clones hold about 1.2%. The sequencing sample was made of blood. These TCRs come from a human donor with ulcerative colitis or Crohn's disease, or a healthy co-twin of an affected twin (not recorded which).

This chain joins TRBV20-1 and TRBJ2-2; without DNA, the TCRdb call of TRBD2 cannot be checked. The germline gives CDR1 DFQATT, CDR2 SNEGSKA (reference sequence). CDR3 length: 15 amino acids. CDR3: CSARGTFAETGELFF.

The chain has TRBV5-6 and TRBJ1-5; TCRdb calls TRBD1, which cannot be checked without DNA. Germline CDR1 reads SGHDT; CDR2 reads YYEEEE. The CDR3 has 15 residues. CDR3: CASSATTRGNQPQHF. The full variable domain, rest sourced from reference TRBV5-6 and TRBJ1-5, is DAGVTQSPTHLIKTRGQQVTLRCSPKSGHDTVSWYQQALGQGPQFIFQYYEEEERQRGNFPDRFSGHQFPNYSSELNVNALLLGDSALYLCASSATTRGNQPQHFGDGTRLSIL.

V is TRBV4-3 and J is TRBJ2-1; TCRdb lists TRBD1, though no DNA is available to test this call. The germline V gene encodes CDR1 LGHNA and CDR2 YSLEER. The CDR3 covers 13 residues. This CDR3 reads CASSPRENYEQFF.

This chain joins TRBV9 and TRBJ1-1. The CDR3 runs to 14 residues. Germline V lookup: CDR1 SGDLS, CDR2 YYNGEE. The CDR3 sequence is CASSPGRQGAEAFF. Looking up the rest from reference TRBV9 and TRBJ1-1 gives the full variable domain: DSGVTQTPKHLITATGQRVTLRCSPRSGDLSVYWYQQSLDQGLQFLIQYYNGEERAKGNILERFSAQQFPDLHSELNLSSLELGDSALYFCASSPGRQGAEAFFGQGTRLTVV.

The V gene is TRBV20-1, the J gene TRBJ2-3. From germline, CDR1 is DFQATT and CDR2 SNEGSKA (reference sequence). The CDR3 contains 13 residues. The CDR3 sequence is CSARVGGADTQYF.

The chain joins TRBV12-3 or TRBV12-4 to TRBJ2-3; TCRdb proposes TRBD2, but this gene call is untestable without DNA. The CDR3 is 17 amino acids. The CDR3 spells CASSSTRTSGSADTQYF.

The chain employs TRBV19 and TRBJ2-1; absent DNA, TCRdb's TRBD1 call cannot be checked. CDR3 length: 14 residues. Germline values: CDR1 LNHDA, CDR2 SQIVND (reference sequence). CDR3 sequence: CASSIPGVEDEQFF.

V is TRBV6-6 and J is TRBJ2-5; the TCRdb D gene call, TRBD1, has no DNA to confirm it. Germline CDR1 MNHNY, CDR2 SVGAGI (reference sequence). The CDR3 totals 13 residues. Here the CDR3 reads CASRGATYETQYF.

CDR3: CASSERSTLTDTQYF. This chain links TRBV25-1 with TRBJ2-3. CDR1 MGHDK and CDR2 SYGVNS come from the germline V gene. The CDR3 sequence is 15 residues long.

The rearrangement uses TRBV20-1 and TRBJ2-5; the D call from TCRdb, TRBD1, cannot be confirmed without DNA. This CDR3 spans 16 amino acids. Per the germline V gene, CDR1 is DFQATT and CDR2 is SNEGSKA (reference sequence). The CDR3 here is CSARDASGSLQETQYF.

This chain joins TRBV5-1 and TRBJ1-1. The germline CDR1 and CDR2 sequences are SGHRS and YFSETQ. The CDR3 contains 14 residues. This CDR3 reads CASSLALANTEAFF.